The present entry profiles one T cell receptor beta chain with its context. The antigen remains unidentified. These data come from a study of cytomegalovirus exposure and HLA in healthy donors. Whole-study results and caveats: Likely technical artifact: a cluster of highly shared sequence variants. Common viral pathogens seemed to be connected with several of the most significant clusters, according to a later analysis. Associated with HLA alleles at 0.05 false discovery rate in a later analysis were fewer than 20,000 TCR beta sequences.

With 60 Vbeta and 13 Jbeta primers, the PCR was carried out. Sequenced by immunoSEQ multiplex PCR; TCRdb stores in-frame clones only, minus some. The profile shows 100,000 or so clones, approximately 72% of them singletons. There are 13 residues in the CDR3. The V and J ends lost 5 bases and 5 bases respectively, with 12 bases between them. The germline V gene has CDR1 MNHEY and CDR2 SMNVEV (reference sequence). Among the donors, all were healthy bone marrow donors. The sequence was obtained from a man aged 25 to 40 in good health and CMV-seronegative. The chain combines TRBV27 with TRBJ2-5; D is unresolved. The sequencing input was PBMCs. CDR3 amino acids: CASSVTGVETQYF. Written as DNA, the CDR3 is TGTGCCAGCAGTGTGACTGGTGTGGAGACCCAGTACTTC.